A selection of T cell receptor beta chains follows, all from one sample in a study of cytomegalovirus exposure and HLA in healthy donors. The table came from immunoSEQ multiplex PCR; TCRdb's copy has only in-frame clones and leaves some out. This table has 150,000 to 200,000 clones, 82% appearing once. Sequencing was performed on PBMCs. These receptor sequences come from a girl aged 10 to 17 in good health and CMV-seropositive. Both conserved end residues are part of each CDR3. Fields, in order: CDR3 DNA, CDR3 protein, J gene, clone size, D gene, V gene. A D gene is named only where the DNA matches it firmly. Not every row has a clone size; where given, it reads once, few, many or a size class.

DNA: TGTGCCAGCAGTAGACTAGCGGTTAGCTCCTACGAGCAGTACTTC
CDR3: CASSRLAVSSYEQYF
J: TRBJ2-7
size: -
D: TRBD2
V: TRBV6-5

DNA: TGTGCCAGTAGTACCCCTGACAGGGAACCCAATCAGCCCCAGCATTTT
CDR3: CASSTPDREPNQPQHF
J: TRBJ1-5
size: -
D: TRBD1
V: TRBV19

DNA: TGCAGCGTAGGGACAGGGACCAATTCACCCCTCCACTTT
CDR3: CSVGTGTNSPLHF
J: TRBJ1-6
size: -
D: TRBD1
V: TRBV29-1

DNA: TGCAGCGTTGTAAAGACAGTAAACCAAGAGACCCAGTACTTC
CDR3: CSVVKTVNQETQYF
J: TRBJ2-5
size: -
D: -
V: TRBV29-1

DNA: TGTGCCAGCAGTGAAGAGGGCGGGGGGTTGGGGATCACTCAGCCCCAGCATTTT
CDR3: CASSEEGGGLGITQPQHF
J: TRBJ1-5
size: -
D: -
V: TRBV2

DNA: TGTGCCAGCACGGGACAGGGAGCCTCCTACGAGCAGTACTTC
CDR3: CASTGQGASYEQYF
J: TRBJ2-7
size: -
D: TRBD1
V: TRBV6-1

DNA: TGTGCCAGCAGTTTAAAGGGCCGGGGGTACGAGCAGTACTTC
CDR3: CASSLKGRGYEQYF
J: TRBJ2-7
size: few
D: -
V: TRBV27

DNA: TGTGCCAGCAGTGAACGGGGACAGGCCTACGAGCAGTACTTC
CDR3: CASSERGQAYEQYF
J: TRBJ2-7
size: -
D: TRBD1
V: TRBV6-1

DNA: TGTGCCAGCAGCTTAGGGGGCGCCGGAGCTCCCACCGGGGAGCTGTTTTTT
CDR3: CASSLGGAGAPTGELFF
J: TRBJ2-2
size: -
D: -
V: TRBV7-8

DNA: TGTGCCAGCACCTTTTCCGGAGATACGCAGTATTTT
CDR3: CASTFSGDTQYF
J: TRBJ2-3
size: few
D: -
V: TRBV5-6

DNA: TGCAGCGTTGTGGGGGGAGGACTAGCGGGATACAATGAGCAGTTCTTC
CDR3: CSVVGGGLAGYNEQFF
J: TRBJ2-1
size: -
D: TRBD2
V: TRBV29-1

DNA: TGTGCCAGCAGTTTAGGGCTTGAGGCGGGGTACTACGAGCAGTACTTC
CDR3: CASSLGLEAGYYEQYF
J: TRBJ2-7
size: few
D: -
V: TRBV27

DNA: TGTGCCAGCAGCTTAGCGCGGATCGGGAGGGGGGACATTCAGTACTTC
CDR3: CASSLARIGRGDIQYF
J: TRBJ2-4
size: -
D: TRBD2
V: TRBV7-6

DNA: TGCGCCAGCAGTCAACCGCCACTGACTAGCGGGGGTCCACTAGCCAAAAACATTCAGTACTTC
CDR3: CASSQPPLTSGGPLAKNIQYF
J: TRBJ2-4
size: -
D: TRBD2
V: TRBV23-1

DNA: TGTGCCAGCAGCAACTCCGAGGGGGGGCGGTGTACTGAAGCTTTCTTT
CDR3: CASSNSEGGRCTEAFF
J: TRBJ1-1
size: -
D: -
V: TRBV21-1

DNA: TGTGCCAGCAGTGAAGTGGGACAGAGGCTCCGCGAGCAGTACTTC
CDR3: CASSEVGQRLREQYF
J: TRBJ2-7
size: -
D: TRBD1
V: TRBV6-1

DNA: TGTGCCAGTAATAGGGCGACAGGAAATGGCTACACCTTC
CDR3: CASNRATGNGYTF
J: TRBJ1-2
size: -
D: -
V: TRBV19

DNA: TGTGCCAGCAGTTTCAGGGGCCTCTATGGCTACACCTTC
CDR3: CASSFRGLYGYTF
J: TRBJ1-2
size: -
D: -
V: TRBV28

DNA: TGTGCCAGCAGCTTTATGGTAAGGGGCACTGAAGCTTTCTTT
CDR3: CASSFMVRGTEAFF
J: TRBJ1-1
size: -
D: -
V: TRBV5-6

DNA: TGTGCCAGCAGGGTGGGCGGGGGGCGACAAGAGACCCAGTACTTC
CDR3: CASRVGGGRQETQYF
J: TRBJ2-5
size: once
D: TRBD2
V: TRBV11-2